This T cell receptor (beta chain) was profiled in a study of human CD8 memory T cell subsets. Investigators built TCR beta libraries using UMI-labeled 5' RACE. Each CDR3 protein gets one entry in TCRdb, which reprocessed the 5' RACE reads and gives no DNA. The sample totals about 6,200 distinct CDR3 sequences; its top ten clones hold about 40%. Germline V lookup: CDR1 SGHVS, CDR2 FNYEAQ. CDR3 length equals 13 residues. The sequenced material came from CD8+ effector memory T cells (TEM) sorted from PBMCs. The subset is: effector memory CD8 T cells, CCR7- CD45RO+ CD95+. The chain recombines TRBV7-6 with TRBJ2-1; the TCRdb D gene call, TRBD1, has no DNA to confirm it. This TCR came from a human donor in good health. This chain's CDR3 is CASSFARVDEQFF.